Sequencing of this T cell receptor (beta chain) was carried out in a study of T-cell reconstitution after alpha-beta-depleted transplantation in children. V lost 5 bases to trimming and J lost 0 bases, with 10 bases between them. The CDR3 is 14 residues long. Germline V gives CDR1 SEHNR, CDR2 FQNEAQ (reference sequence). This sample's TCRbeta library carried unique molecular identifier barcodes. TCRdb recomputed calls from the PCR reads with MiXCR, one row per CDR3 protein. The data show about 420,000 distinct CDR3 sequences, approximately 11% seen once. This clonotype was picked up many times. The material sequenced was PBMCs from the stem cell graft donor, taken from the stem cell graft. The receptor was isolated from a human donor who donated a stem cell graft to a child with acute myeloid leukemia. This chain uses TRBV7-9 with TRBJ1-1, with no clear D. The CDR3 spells CASSRARMNTEAFF. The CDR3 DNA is TGTGCCAGCAGCCGCGCCCGCATGAACACTGAAGCTTTCTTT. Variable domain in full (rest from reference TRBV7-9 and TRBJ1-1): DTGVSQNPRHKITKRGQNVTFRCDPISEHNRLYWYRQTLGQGPEFLTYFQNEAQLEKSRLLSDRFSAERPKGSFSTLEIQRTEQGDSAMYLCASSRARMNTEAFFGQGTRLTVV.